This TCR beta chain was identified during a study of blood T cell repertoires in COVID-19. Study details: Sample material is recorded as cDNA or gDNA derived from T cells, B-cell-depleted T cells, or PBMCs.

As handled by the study authors: Reference gene primer amplification gave estimated nucleated cell counts. Here immunoSEQ multiplex PCR was the method, and the copy in TCRdb shows in-frame clones only, minus some. The V and J calls and clone size were taken over from that table, and D and trimming were inferred from the DNA. The sample contains about 60,000 clones, around 82% of which appear only once. The germline V and J ends were trimmed by 1 base and 0 bases, with 7 bases remaining between them. The CDR3 has 15 residues. Germline V CDR1 and CDR2: LGHNA, YSLEER. The TCR originated in a man aged 55-75 years with acute or convalescent COVID-19. The chain links TRBV4-3 to TRBJ2-1, with a tentative D call TRBD1 (6 bases). What was sequenced was peripheral blood. CDR3 protein: CASSQGGHSYNEQFF. The CDR3 DNA reads as TGCGCCAGCAGCCAAGGGGGGCACTCCTACAATGAGCAGTTCTTC.